Presented here are 19 T cell receptor beta chains from one specimen sequenced in a study of blood T cell repertoires in COVID-19. The table came from immunoSEQ multiplex PCR; TCRdb's copy has only in-frame clones and leaves some out. The sample records about 100,000 clones, nearly 90% being singletons. Sequencing was done on a sample of peripheral blood. The receptors stem from a man in his fifties or sixties with active COVID-19.

This rearrangement joins TRBV5-1 to TRBJ1-1; TRBD1 is a possible D gene (6 bases). V dropped 5 bases and J dropped 1 base, with 12 bases sitting between them. CDR3 size: 14 residues. Germline assignment: CDR1 SGHRS and CDR2 YFSETQ. CDR3 sequence (DNA): TGCGCCAGCAGTCCGGGACACCAGAACACTGAAGCTTTCTTT. Its protein is CASSPGHQNTEAFF.

This rearrangement joins TRBV6-1 to TRBJ1-6, with 7 positions matching TRBD1. V lost 2 bases to trimming and J lost 11 bases; unmatched junction nucleotides: 9. This CDR3 has 15 amino acids. Germline V gene sequence: CDR1 MNHNS, CDR2 SASEGT. Here the CDR3 DNA reads TGTGCCAGCAGTGAATCGACAGGGCCGGGGGCACCCCTCCACTTT. Amino acids: CASSESTGPGAPLHF.

This chain joins TRBV19 and TRBJ1-1; D is uncertain. CDR3 size: 12 residues. V was clipped by 8 bases and J by 0 bases, with 7 bases between them. Germline V lookup: CDR1 LNHDA, CDR2 SQIVND (reference sequence). The CDR3 region is CASGGLNTEAFF. The CDR3 DNA reads as TGTGCCAGTGGAGGGTTGAACACTGAAGCTTTCTTT. Together with reference TRBV19 and TRBJ1-1, the CDR3 gives the full variable domain: DGGITQSPKYLFRKEGQNVTLSCEQNLNHDAMYWYRQDPGQGLRLIYYSQIVNDFQKGDIAEGYSVSREKKESFPLTVTSAQKNPTAFYLCASGGLNTEAFFGQGTRLTVV.

The chain carries TRBV5-1 and TRBJ1-2; D remains ambiguous. Per the germline V gene, CDR1 is SGHRS and CDR2 is YFSETQ. The CDR3 covers 14 residues. V was cut by 4 bases and J by 6 bases, with 16 bases left in between. Here the CDR3 reads CASSREEGRDGYTF. The CDR3 region has the DNA TGCGCCAGCAGCAGGGAGGAGGGTAGAGATGGCTACACCTTC. Filled out from reference TRBV5-1 and TRBJ1-2, the complete variable domain reads KAGVTQTPRYLIKTRGQQVTLSCSPISGHRSVSWYQQTPGQGLQFLFEYFSETQRNKGNFPGRFSGRQFSNSRSEMNVSTLELGDSALYLCASSREEGRDGYTFGSGTRLTVV.

This CDR3 reads CASSLVGGASDTQYF. In nucleotides, the CDR3 is TGTGCCAGCAGCTTAGTGGGGGGGGCCTCGGATACGCAGTATTTT. The rearrangement joins TRBV7-9 to TRBJ2-3; maybe TRBD2 (7 bases). CDR1 and CDR2 from the germline V gene are SEHNR and FQNEAQ (reference sequence). The CDR3 consists of 15 residues. Trimming took 1 base from V and 6 from J, leaving 14 bases between them.

V usage is TRBV5-1 and J usage is TRBJ2-3; the match to TRBD2 covers 7 bases. Trimming took 5 bases from V and 5 from J; bases not matched to a gene: 5. This CDR3 region has 13 residues. Germline V gives CDR1 SGHRS, CDR2 YFSETQ. CDR3 DNA sequence: TGCGCCAGCAGTGGGGGGGTAAGAGATACGCAGTATTTT. Encoded protein: CASSGGVRDTQYF.

CDR3 in amino acids: CASARGRDGNTEAFF. The CDR3 region has the DNA TGCGCCAGCGCCAGGGGCAGGGATGGGAACACTGAAGCTTTCTTT. The V and J genes are TRBV5-1 and TRBJ1-1, with D possibly being TRBD1 (6 bases). CDR1 and CDR2 (germline): SGHRS, YFSETQ. V lost 7 bases to trimming and J lost 1 base, with 17 bases between them. The CDR3 extends over 15 amino acids.

The rearrangement links TRBV30 to TRBJ2-1; TRBD2 aligns across 8 bases. The V gene end was trimmed by 1 base and the J gene end by 5 bases; junction bases not matched to a gene: 7. Germline CDR1 is GTSNPN and CDR2 is SVGIG (reference sequence). The CDR3 has 15 residues. The CDR3 loop reads CAWSGDPGGNNEQFF. The CDR3 DNA is TGTGCCTGGAGTGGGGACCCGGGGGGGAACAATGAGCAGTTCTTC. Based on the CDR3 plus reference TRBV30 and TRBJ2-1, the full variable domain is SQTIHQWPATLVQPVGSPLSLECTVEGTSNPNLYWYRQAAGRGLQLLFYSVGIGQISSEVPQNLSASRPQDRQFILSSKKLLLSDSGFYLCAWSGDPGGNNEQFFGPGTRLTVL.

V usage is TRBV19 and J usage is TRBJ1-4; D remains unclear. The V gene lost 3 bases and the J gene lost 10 bases, with 6 bases spanning the gap. Germline loops: CDR1 LNHDA, CDR2 SQIVND (reference sequence). This CDR3 contains 11 residues. The CDR3 region has the DNA TGTGCCAGTAGTATTGCCGGAAAACTGTTTTTT. Residues: CASSIAGKLFF.

This clone has just one count. This chain connects TRBV4-1 to TRBJ1-4, with TRBD1 matching over 7 bases. The J segment lost 8 bases and the V segment lost 4 bases, leaving 7 bases of the junction unmatched. The CDR3 is 14 amino acids. CDR1 is MGHRA and CDR2 is YSYEKL in the germline V gene. Here the CDR3 DNA reads TGCGCCAGCAGCCCATACAGGGGAGGAGAAAAACTGTTTTTT. Encoded protein: CASSPYRGGEKLFF.

J is TRBJ2-7 and V is TRBV30; D might be TRBD1 (5 bases). Trimming took 0 bases from V and 4 from J, leaving 10 bases between them. The germline V gene encodes CDR1 GTSNPN and CDR2 SVGIG (reference sequence). This CDR3 region has 13 residues. Here the CDR3 DNA reads TGTGCCTGGAGTGTACCTCCAGGGTACGAGCAGTACTTC. Its translation is CAWSVPPGYEQYF.

The V call is TRBV5-8, the J call TRBJ1-2, with D possibly matching TRBD1 (6 bases). CDR1 and CDR2 from the germline V gene are SGHTS and YDEGEE. This CDR3 is built from 16 residues. V was pared by 4 bases and J by 0 bases, with 16 bases between. The CDR3 nucleotides read TGTGCCAGCAGCCTTGGAGACAGGACCCCTAACTATGGCTACACCTTC. Translating gives CASSLGDRTPNYGYTF.

This clone appeared a few times. V usage is TRBV2 and J usage is TRBJ1-5, with TRBD1 matching over 7 bases. The CDR3 contains 15 residues. Germline V gene data show CDR1 as SNHLY and CDR2 as FYNNEI. V lost 4 bases and J lost 1; bases outside the gene matches: 4. The CDR3 region is CASSADRASNQPQHF. The DNA of the CDR3 is TGTGCCAGCAGTGCAGACAGGGCGAGCAATCAGCCCCAGCATTTT.

This chain links TRBV6-2 or TRBV6-3 with TRBJ2-1; possible D gene TRBD2, 7 bases. The germline gives CDR1 MNHEY, CDR2 SVGEGT. Trimming shortened V by 6 bases and J by 0 bases, and 27 bases separated the two germline ends. CDR3 length: 20 amino acids. CDR3 sequence (DNA): TGTGCCAGCAGACCTACTAGCTTGTCGTCGGGGGGACACTCCTACAATGAGCAGTTCTTC. Protein product: CASRPTSLSSGGHSYNEQFF.

The genes are TRBV28 and TRBJ2-5; TRBD2 might be the D (7 bases). This CDR3 is built from 14 residues. V lost 6 bases and J 5 bases, leaving 16 bases between the germline ends. Germline-derived CDR1 and CDR2 are MDHEN and SYDVKM. CDR3 protein: CASSLGGGGETQYF. The CDR3 nucleotides read TGTGCCAGCAGCTTGGGAGGGGGAGGCGAGACCCAGTACTTC. The whole variable domain, remainder taken from reference TRBV28 and TRBJ2-5, is DVKVTQSSRYLVKRTGEKVFLECVQDMDHENMFWYRQDPGLGLRLIYFSYDVKMKEKGDIPEGYSVSREKKERFSLILESASTNQTSMYLCASSLGGGGETQYFGPGTRLLVL.

V gene TRBV29-1 combines with J gene TRBJ2-7; D may be TRBD1 (5 bases). The CDR3 is 12 residues long. The germline V gene encodes CDR1 SQVTM and CDR2 ANQGSEA. V shed 2 bases and J shed 3 bases, with 8 bases lying between them. This CDR3 reads CSVESDSYEQYF. The CDR3 nucleotides read TGCAGCGTTGAATCCGACAGCTACGAGCAGTACTTC.

The table lists this clone with a count of one. The CDR3, as DNA: TGTGCCAGCAGCCCCCCGGGGGGGCTTAATACGCAGTATTTT. This sequence encodes CASSPPGGLNTQYF. The chain combines TRBV3-1 (or the pseudogene TRBV3-2) with TRBJ2-3; 8 nucleotides match TRBD2. The CDR3 is 14 amino acids. Trimming took 4 bases from V and 7 from J; bases not matched to a gene: 7. Germline assignment: CDR1 LGHDT and CDR2 YNNKEL (reference sequence).

The chain has TRBV5-6 and TRBJ1-4; TRBD1 aligns across 8 bases. Trimming removed 4 bases from V and 7 bases from J; junction bases left unmatched: 6. The CDR3 covers 14 residues. The V gene's germline CDR1 is SGHDT and CDR2 YYEEEE. The CDR3 region has the DNA TGTGCCAGCAGCCGGACAGGGAGGGGTGAAAAACTGTTTTTT. Its protein product is CASSRTGRGEKLFF. Using reference TRBV5-6 and TRBJ1-4 for the parts outside the CDR3, the full variable domain is DAGVTQSPTHLIKTRGQQVTLRCSPKSGHDTVSWYQQALGQGPQFIFQYYEEEERQRGNFPDRFSGHQFPNYSSELNVNALLLGDSALYLCASSRTGRGEKLFFGSGTQLSVL.

The chain uses TRBV29-1 and TRBJ2-5, with a weak D call TRBD1 (6 bases). Looked up from germline, CDR1 is SQVTM and CDR2 is ANQGSEA. The CDR3 sequence is 13 residues long. The germline V and J ends were trimmed by 5 bases and 6 bases, with 16 bases remaining between them. The CDR3 DNA sequence: TGCAGCGTTCGGTGGCAGGGGTTACAGACCCAGTACTTC. It is translated as CSVRWQGLQTQYF. Together with reference TRBV29-1 and TRBJ2-5, the CDR3 gives the full variable domain: SAVISQKPSRDICQRGTSLTIQCQVDSQVTMMFWYRQQPGQSLTLIATANQGSEATYESGFVIDKFPISRPNLTFSTLTVSNMSPEDSSIYLCSVRWQGLQTQYFGPGTRLLVL.